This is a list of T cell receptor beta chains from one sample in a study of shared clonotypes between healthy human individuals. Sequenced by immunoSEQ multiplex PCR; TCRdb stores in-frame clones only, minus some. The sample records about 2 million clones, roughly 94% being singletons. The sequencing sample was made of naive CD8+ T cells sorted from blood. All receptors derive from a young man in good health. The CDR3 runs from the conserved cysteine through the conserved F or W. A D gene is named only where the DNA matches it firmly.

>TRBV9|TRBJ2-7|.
CASSVASEDYEQYF
TGTGCCAGCAGCGTAGCCTCAGAGGATTACGAGCAGTACTTC
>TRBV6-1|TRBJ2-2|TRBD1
CASREDRMYTGELFF
TGTGCCAGCAGGGAGGACAGGATGTACACCGGGGAGCTGTTTTTT
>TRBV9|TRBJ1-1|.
CASSPLSAPLAFF
TGTGCCAGCAGCCCCTTGTCTGCTCCCTTAGCTTTCTTT
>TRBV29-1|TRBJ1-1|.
CSVVRGEGNTEAFF
TGCAGCGTTGTAAGAGGGGAAGGGAACACTGAAGCTTTCTTT
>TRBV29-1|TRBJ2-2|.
CSVVTPPNTGELFF
TGCAGCGTAGTGACACCACCGAACACCGGGGAGCTGTTTTTT
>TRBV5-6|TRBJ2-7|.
CASSADSPIRAEQYF
TGTGCCAGCAGCGCGGACAGTCCGATCAGAGCCGAGCAGTACTTC
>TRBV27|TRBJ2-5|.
CASSQGGPLTETQYF
TGTGCCAGCAGCCAAGGTGGCCCGCTTACGGAGACCCAGTACTTC
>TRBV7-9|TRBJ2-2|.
CASSPDENTGELFF
TGTGCCAGCAGCCCCGACGAAAACACCGGGGAGCTGTTTTTT
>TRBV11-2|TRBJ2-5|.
CASSSYQETQYF
TGTGCCAGCAGCTCCTACCAAGAGACCCAGTACTTC
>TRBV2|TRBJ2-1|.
CASSVGRSSYNEQFF
TGTGCCAGCAGCGTCGGCAGGAGCTCCTACAATGAGCAGTTCTTC
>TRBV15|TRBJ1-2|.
CATSSASGRGKYGYTF
TGTGCCACCAGCAGCGCCTCGGGCAGGGGCAAGTATGGCTACACCTTC
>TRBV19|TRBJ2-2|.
CASNPGTWDTGELFF
TGTGCCAGTAATCCCGGGACATGGGACACCGGGGAGCTGTTTTTT
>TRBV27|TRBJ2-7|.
CASSPLPGEQYF
TGTGCCAGCAGTCCCCTCCCCGGCGAGCAGTACTTC
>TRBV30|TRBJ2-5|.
CAWSDPTRLKETQYF
TGTGCCTGGAGTGACCCGACAAGACTAAAGGAGACCCAGTACTTC
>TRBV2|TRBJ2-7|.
CASSEAYGRPYEQYF
TGTGCCAGCAGTGAAGCTTACGGCAGGCCCTACGAGCAGTACTTC
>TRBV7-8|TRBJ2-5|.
CASSLPGGEPQYF
TGTGCCAGCAGCCTACCGGGTGGGGAGCCCCAGTACTTC